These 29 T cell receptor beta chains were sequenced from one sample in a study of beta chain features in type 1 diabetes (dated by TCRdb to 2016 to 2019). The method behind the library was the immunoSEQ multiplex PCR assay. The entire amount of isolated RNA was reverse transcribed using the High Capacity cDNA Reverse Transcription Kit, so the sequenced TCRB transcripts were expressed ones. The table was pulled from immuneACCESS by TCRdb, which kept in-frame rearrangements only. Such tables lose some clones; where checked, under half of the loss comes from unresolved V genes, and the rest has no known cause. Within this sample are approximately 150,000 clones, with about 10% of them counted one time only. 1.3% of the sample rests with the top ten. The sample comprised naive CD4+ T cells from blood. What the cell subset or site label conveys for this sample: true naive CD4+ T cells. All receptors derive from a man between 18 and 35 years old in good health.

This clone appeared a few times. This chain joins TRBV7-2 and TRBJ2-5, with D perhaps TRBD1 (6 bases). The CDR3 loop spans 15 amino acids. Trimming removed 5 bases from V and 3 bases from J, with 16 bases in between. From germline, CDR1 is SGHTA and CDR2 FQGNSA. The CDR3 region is CASSQSGTTKETQYF. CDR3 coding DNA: TGTGCCAGCAGCCAATCCGGGACAACTAAAGAGACCCAGTACTTC.

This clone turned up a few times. CDR3 nucleotide sequence: TGTGCCAGCAGCCCTGAGGGTTCCTATAATTCACCCCTCCACTTT. Its translation is CASSPEGSYNSPLHF. The gene calls are TRBV7-9 and TRBJ1-6; no firm D call. The V gene lost 5 bases and the J gene lost 1 base, with 9 bases spanning the gap. In germline, CDR1 is SEHNR, CDR2 FQNEAQ (reference sequence). This CDR3 contains 15 residues.

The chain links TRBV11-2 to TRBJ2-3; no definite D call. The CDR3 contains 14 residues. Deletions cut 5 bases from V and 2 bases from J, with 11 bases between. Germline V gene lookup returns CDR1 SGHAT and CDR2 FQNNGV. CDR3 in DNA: TGTGCCAGCAGCCTAGGGCCGCCCACAGATACGCAGTATTTT. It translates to CASSLGPPTDTQYF. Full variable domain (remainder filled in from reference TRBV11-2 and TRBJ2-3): EAGVAQSPRYKIIEKRQSVAFWCNPISGHATLYWYQQILGQGPKLLIQFQNNGVVDDSQLPKDRFSAERLKGVDSTLKIQPAKLEDSAVYLCASSLGPPTDTQYFGPGTRLTVL.

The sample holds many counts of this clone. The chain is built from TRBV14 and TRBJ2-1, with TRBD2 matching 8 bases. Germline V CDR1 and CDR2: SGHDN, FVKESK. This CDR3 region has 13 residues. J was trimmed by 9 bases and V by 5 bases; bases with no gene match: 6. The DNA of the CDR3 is TGTGCCAGCAGCGAGTGGACTAGCCCTGAGCAGTTCTTC. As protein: CASSEWTSPEQFF.

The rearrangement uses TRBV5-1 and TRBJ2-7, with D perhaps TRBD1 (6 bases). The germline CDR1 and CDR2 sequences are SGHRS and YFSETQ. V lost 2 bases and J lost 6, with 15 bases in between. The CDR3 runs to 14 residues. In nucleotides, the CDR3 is TGCGCCAGCAGCTTAGACCACAGGGTTTCCGAGCAGTACTTC. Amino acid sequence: CASSLDHRVSEQYF.

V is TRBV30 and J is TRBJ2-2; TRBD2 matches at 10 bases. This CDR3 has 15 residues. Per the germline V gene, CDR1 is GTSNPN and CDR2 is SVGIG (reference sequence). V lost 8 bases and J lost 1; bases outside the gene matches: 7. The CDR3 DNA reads TGTGCCCACAAGGCTAGCGGGGGGAACACCGGGGAGCTGTTTTTT. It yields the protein CAHKASGGNTGELFF.

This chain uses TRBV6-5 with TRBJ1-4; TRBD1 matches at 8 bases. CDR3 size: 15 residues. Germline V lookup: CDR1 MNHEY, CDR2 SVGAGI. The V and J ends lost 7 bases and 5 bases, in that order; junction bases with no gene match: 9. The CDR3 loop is CASKKIGTGNEKLFF. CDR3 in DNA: TGTGCCAGCAAAAAAATCGGGACAGGAAATGAAAAACTGTTTTTT.

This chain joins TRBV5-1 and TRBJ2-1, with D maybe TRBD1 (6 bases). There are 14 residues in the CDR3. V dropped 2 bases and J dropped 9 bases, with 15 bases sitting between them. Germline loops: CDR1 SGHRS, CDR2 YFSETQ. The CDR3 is CASSFRTQGFEQFF. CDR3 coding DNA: TGCGCCAGCAGCTTCAGGACACAGGGTTTTGAGCAGTTCTTC.

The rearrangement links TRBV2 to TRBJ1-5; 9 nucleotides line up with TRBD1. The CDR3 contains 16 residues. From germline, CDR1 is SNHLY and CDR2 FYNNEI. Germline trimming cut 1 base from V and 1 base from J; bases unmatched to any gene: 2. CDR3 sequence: CASSEGQGGSNQPQHF. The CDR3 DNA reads TGTGCCAGCAGTGAAGGACAGGGGGGAAGCAATCAGCCCCAGCATTTT.

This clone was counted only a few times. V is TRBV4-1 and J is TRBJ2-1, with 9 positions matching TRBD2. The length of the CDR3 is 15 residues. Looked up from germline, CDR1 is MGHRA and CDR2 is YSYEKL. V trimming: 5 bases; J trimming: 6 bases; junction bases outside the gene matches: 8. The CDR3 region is CASSSRGGALNEQFF. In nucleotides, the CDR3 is TGCGCCAGCAGCTCGCGGGGGGGGGCTCTCAATGAGCAGTTCTTC.

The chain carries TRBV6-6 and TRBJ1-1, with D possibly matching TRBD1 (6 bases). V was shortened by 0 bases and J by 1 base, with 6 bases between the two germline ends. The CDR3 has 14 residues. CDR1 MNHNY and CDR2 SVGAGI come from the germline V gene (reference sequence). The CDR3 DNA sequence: TGTGCCAGCAGTTACTCAGGGGGGAACACTGAAGCTTTCTTT. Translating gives CASSYSGGNTEAFF.

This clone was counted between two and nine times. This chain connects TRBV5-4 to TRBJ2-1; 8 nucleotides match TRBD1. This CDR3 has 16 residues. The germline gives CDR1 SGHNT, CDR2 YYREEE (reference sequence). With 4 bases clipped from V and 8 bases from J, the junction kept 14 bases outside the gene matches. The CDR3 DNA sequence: TGTGCCAGCAGCAACCGCCGGACAGGGATTACAGATGAGCAGTTCTTC. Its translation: CASSNRRTGITDEQFF.

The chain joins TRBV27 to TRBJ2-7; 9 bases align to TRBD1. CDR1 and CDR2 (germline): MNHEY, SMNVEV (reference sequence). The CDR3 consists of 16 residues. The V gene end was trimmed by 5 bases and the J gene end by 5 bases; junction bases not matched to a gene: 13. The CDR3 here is CASSPRTGTGWDEQYF. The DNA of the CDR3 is TGTGCCAGCAGTCCCCGAACCGGGACAGGGTGGGACGAGCAGTACTTC.

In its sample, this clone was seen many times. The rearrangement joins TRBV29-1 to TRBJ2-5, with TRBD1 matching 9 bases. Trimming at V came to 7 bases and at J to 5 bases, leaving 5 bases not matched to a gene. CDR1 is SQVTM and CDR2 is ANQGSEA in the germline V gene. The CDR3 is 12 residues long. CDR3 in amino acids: CSARDRDETQYF. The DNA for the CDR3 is TGCAGCGCTAGGGACAGGGACGAGACCCAGTACTTC.

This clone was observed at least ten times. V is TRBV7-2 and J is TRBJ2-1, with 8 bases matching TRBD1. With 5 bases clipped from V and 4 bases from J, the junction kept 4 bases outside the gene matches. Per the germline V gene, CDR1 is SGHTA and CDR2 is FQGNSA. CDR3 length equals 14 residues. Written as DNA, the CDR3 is TGTGCCAGCAGCACGCGACAGGGGTACAATGAGCAGTTCTTC. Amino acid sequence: CASSTRQGYNEQFF.

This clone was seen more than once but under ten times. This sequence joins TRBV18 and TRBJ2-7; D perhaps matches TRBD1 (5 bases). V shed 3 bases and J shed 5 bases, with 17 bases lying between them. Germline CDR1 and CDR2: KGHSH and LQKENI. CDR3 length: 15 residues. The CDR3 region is CASSPVEGAQDEQYF. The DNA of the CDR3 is TGTGCCAGCTCACCCGTCGAAGGGGCGCAAGACGAGCAGTACTTC.

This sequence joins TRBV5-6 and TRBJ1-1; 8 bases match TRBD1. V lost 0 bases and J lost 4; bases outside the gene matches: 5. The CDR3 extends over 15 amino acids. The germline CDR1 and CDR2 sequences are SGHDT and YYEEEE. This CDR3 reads CASSLGDRMGTEAFF. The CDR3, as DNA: TGTGCCAGCAGCTTGGGGGACAGGATGGGCACTGAAGCTTTCTTT. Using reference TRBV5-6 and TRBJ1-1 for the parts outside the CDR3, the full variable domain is DAGVTQSPTHLIKTRGQQVTLRCSPKSGHDTVSWYQQALGQGPQFIFQYYEEEERQRGNFPDRFSGHQFPNYSSELNVNALLLGDSALYLCASSLGDRMGTEAFFGQGTRLTVV.

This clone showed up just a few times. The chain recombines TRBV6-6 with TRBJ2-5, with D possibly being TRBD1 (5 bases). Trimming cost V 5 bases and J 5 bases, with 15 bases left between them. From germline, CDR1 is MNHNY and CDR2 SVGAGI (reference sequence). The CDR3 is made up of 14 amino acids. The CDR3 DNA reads TGTGCCAGCAGTGGGTGGCAGGGTGGGGAGACCCAGTACTTC. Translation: CASSGWQGGETQYF.

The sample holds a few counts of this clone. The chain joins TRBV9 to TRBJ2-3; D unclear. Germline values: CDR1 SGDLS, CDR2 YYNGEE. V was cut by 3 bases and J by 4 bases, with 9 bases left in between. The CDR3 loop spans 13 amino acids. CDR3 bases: TGTGCCAGCAGCGACCACATGGCAGATACGCAGTATTTT. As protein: CASSDHMADTQYF.

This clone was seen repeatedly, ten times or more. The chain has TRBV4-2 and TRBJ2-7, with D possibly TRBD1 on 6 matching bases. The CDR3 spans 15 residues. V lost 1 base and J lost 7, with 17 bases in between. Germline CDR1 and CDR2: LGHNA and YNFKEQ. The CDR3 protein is CASSQGYRARGEQYF. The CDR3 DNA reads TGTGCCAGCAGCCAAGGCTACAGGGCCAGAGGGGAGCAGTACTTC.

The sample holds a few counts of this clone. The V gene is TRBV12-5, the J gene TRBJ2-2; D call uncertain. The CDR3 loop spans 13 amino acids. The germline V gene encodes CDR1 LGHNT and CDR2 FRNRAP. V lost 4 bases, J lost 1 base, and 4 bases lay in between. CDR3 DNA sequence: TGTGCTAGTGGTTCGGGGAACACCGGGGAGCTGTTTTTT. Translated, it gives CASGSGNTGELFF.

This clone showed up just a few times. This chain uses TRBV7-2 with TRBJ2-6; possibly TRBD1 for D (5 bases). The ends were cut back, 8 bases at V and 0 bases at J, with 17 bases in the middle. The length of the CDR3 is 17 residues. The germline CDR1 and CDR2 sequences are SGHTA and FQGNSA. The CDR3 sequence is CASQGAHALSGANVLTF. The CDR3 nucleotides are TGTGCCAGCCAAGGGGCACATGCGCTCTCTGGGGCCAACGTCCTGACTTTC.

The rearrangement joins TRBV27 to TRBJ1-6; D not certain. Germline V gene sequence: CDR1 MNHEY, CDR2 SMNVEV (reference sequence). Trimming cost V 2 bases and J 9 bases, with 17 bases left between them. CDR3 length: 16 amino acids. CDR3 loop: CASSLNALRVGSPLHF. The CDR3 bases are TGTGCCAGCAGTTTAAATGCGCTGCGGGTTGGTTCACCCCTCCACTTT.

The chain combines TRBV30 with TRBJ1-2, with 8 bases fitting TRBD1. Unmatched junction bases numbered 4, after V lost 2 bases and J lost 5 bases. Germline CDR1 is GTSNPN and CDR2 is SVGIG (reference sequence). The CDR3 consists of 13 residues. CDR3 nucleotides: TGTGCCTGGAGTTACGACAGGGGATATGGCTACACCTTC. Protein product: CAWSYDRGYGYTF.

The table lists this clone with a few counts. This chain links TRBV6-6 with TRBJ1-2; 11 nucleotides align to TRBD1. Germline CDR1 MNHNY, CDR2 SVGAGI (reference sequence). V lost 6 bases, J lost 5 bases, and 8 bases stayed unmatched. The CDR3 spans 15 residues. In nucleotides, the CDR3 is TGTGCCAGCAGAGCGGACAGGGGGCTCGATTATGGCTACACCTTC. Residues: CASRADRGLDYGYTF.

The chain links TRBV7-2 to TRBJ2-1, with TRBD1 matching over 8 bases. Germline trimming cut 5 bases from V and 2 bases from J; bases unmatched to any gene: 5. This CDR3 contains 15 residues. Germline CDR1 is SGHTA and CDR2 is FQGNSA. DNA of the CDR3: TGTGCCAGCAGCCGGACGACAGGGGCCTACAATGAGCAGTTCTTC. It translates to CASSRTTGAYNEQFF.

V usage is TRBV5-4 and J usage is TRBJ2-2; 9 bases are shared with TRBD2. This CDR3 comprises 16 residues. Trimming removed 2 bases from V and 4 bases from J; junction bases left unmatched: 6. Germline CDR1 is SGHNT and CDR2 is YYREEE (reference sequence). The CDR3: CASSLRRGGGTGELFF. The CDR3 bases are TGTGCCAGCAGCTTACGGCGGGGGGGCGGCACCGGGGAGCTGTTTTTT.

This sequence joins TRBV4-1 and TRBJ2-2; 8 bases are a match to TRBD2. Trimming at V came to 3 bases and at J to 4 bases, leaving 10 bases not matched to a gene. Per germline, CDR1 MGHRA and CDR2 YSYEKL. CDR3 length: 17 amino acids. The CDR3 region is CASSHVRGGMSTGELFF. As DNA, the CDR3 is TGCGCCAGCAGCCATGTCCGGGGGGGCATGAGCACCGGGGAGCTGTTTTTT.

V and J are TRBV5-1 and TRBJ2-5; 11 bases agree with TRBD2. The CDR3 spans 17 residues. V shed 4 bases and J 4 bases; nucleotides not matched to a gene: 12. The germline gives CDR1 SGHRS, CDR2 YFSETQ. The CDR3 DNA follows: TGCGCCAGCAGCCACTCCAGTAGCGGGGGGGCCTTAGAGACCCAGTACTTC. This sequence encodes CASSHSSSGGALETQYF.